The clone carrying this TCR beta chain was seen once. This specimen comes from a study of technical replicates of blood from several donors. CDR3 size: 13 residues. Germline V gives CDR1 SQVTM, CDR2 ANQGSEA. The V gene lost 6 bases and the J gene lost 3 bases, with 13 bases spanning the gap. TCRdb's table, derived via immunoSEQ multiplex PCR, lists solely in-frame clones and lacks some. The table lists over 80,000 clones, approximately 96% of them singletons. Sequencing was performed on T cells isolated from PBMCs. The receptor comes from a human donor in good health. This chain joins TRBV29-1 and TRBJ2-3, with D perhaps TRBD2 (5 bases). This chain's CDR3 is CSVDRGWTDTQYF. As DNA, the CDR3 is TGCAGCGTGGATCGGGGTTGGACAGATACGCAGTATTTT.